This T cell receptor beta chain was observed in a study of technical replicates of blood from four donors. TCRdb's copy holds only in-frame clones and misses some; the assay was immunoSEQ multiplex PCR. The sample includes around 65,000 clones, approximately 83% of them seen just once. Germline trimming cut 1 base from V and 2 bases from J; bases unmatched to any gene: 5. Germline CDR1 is LGHNA and CDR2 is YSLEER. CDR3 length equals 16 residues. The receptor's source is a human donor in good health. Some clones in this sample may be carry-over from other donors' samples. The chain is built from TRBV4-3 and TRBJ2-1; the match to TRBD2 covers 7 bases. The sequencing input was PBMCs. The chain's CDR3 is CASSQASGKPYNEQFF. In nucleotides, the CDR3 is TGCGCCAGCAGCCAAGCGAGCGGGAAGCCCTACAATGAGCAGTTCTTC.